The sequence of this T cell receptor (beta chain) was determined in a study of Ad26.COV2.S vaccination and SARS-CoV-2 variants (dated by TCRdb to about 2021). Notes on the research overall: Vaccine-arm donors came from COV1001, a multicentre, randomized, double-blind, placebo-controlled phase I-IIa trial of Ad26.COV2.S in healthy adults. Sequencing of the TCRbeta repertoire served to evaluate the specificity and breadth of SARS-CoV-2-reactive T cell receptors following Ad26.COV2.S vaccination. Ad26.COV2.S was given intramuscularly at 5x10^10 or 1x10^11 viral particles, as a single shot or as two shots 56 days apart. Trial participants were randomized into five groups of five, in which low-dose or high-dose Ad26.COV2.S was given once or twice, or placebo was given on both occasions. Investigators remained blinded to trial group allocation during experiments and outcome assessment. The TCR-sequenced set comprised approximately 32 samples: roughly 19 Ad26.COV2.S vaccine recipients, 5 placebo recipients and 8 SARS-CoV-2 convalescent individuals.

Based on the germline V gene (reference sequence), the CDR1 and CDR2 sequences are SEHNR and FQNEAQ. Taken from cysteine to phenylalanine, the CDR3 has 15 residues. Only CDR3 DNA is held: 45 bases, read in frame from base 1. Cut back by 0 bases and 10 bases, the V and J ends lie 16 bases apart. On the study overall, not on this receptor specifically: The authors noted that the TCR breadth and depth analyses may have underestimated total T cell responses. Vaccine and placebo recipients had comparable non-spike TCR breadth, which fits with the vaccine containing only spike. After vaccination, spike-specific CD8+ and CD4+ T cell responses were reported to show substantial breadth. The study was not powered for comparison of responses between vaccine doses or regimens. Spike-specific TCR breadth was higher in Ad26.COV2.S recipients than in placebo recipients (P = 0.0014).

Read against the paper, the sample's treatment or condition label means: about 20 received Ad26.COV2.S at low or high dose, single or two shots; roughly 5 received placebo; per-sample allocation not given. Repertoires of vaccine and placebo recipients were sequenced from samples taken on day 63 after the first injection. Cohort 1b enrolled about 25 adults aged 18-55 years at a single site in Boston, USA, between 29 July and 7 August 2020. Ad26.COV2.S was a replication-incompetent adenovirus type 26 vector expressing a prefusion-stabilized SARS-CoV-2 spike protein from the original Wuhan strain. The immunoSEQ Assay was used to sequence TCRbeta CDR3 regions. After extraction, genomic DNA underwent amplification by bias-controlled multiplex PCR, followed by high-throughput sequencing. As for the authors' bioinformatics: To quantify the absolute abundance of every unique TCRbeta CDR3 region, sequences were collapsed and filtered. T cell fraction was estimated by normalizing TCRbeta template counts to usable DNA, which was measured by amplifying reference genes present in all nucleated cells. Repertoire TCRs were annotated as SARS-CoV-2-specific when V gene, CDR3 amino acid sequence and J gene were exactly matched to a known reactive TCR set. MIRA supplied the reference SARS-CoV-2 TCR set, which was filtered for enrichment in COVID-19-positive ImmuneCODE repertoires so that public or cross-reactive TCRs were removed. Based on the MIRA antigens, annotated TCRs were further analysed at the level of specific ORF or position within ORF. Depth was the summed frequency of annotated unique rearrangements, while breadth was defined as annotated unique rearrangements over total unique productive rearrangements. Two-sided Wilcoxon rank-sum tests were used to compare TCR breadth between groups. This immuneACCESS table, as held by TCRdb, lists in-frame sequences with V and J called but not all clones. Of the missing ones, under half trace to an unresolved V gene in checked studies; the others have no known cause. The V and J calls and the clone size are those of that table, but D and trimming were determined from the DNA. In this sample the table shows 350,000 to 450,000 clones, roughly 80% of which occur a single time. About 8% of the sample goes to the ten largest clones.

Concerning this clone itself: The clone's antigen remains unknown. No qualities accompany the bases; no much larger clone lies one base away.

This specimen consisted of peripheral blood, obtained in a trial of Ad26.COV2.S vaccine versus placebo. The chain joins TRBV7-9 to TRBJ2-1; the D segment could be TRBD1, given 5 matching bases. The origin of this receptor is a person aged 18 to 59 who received the Ad26.COV2.S COVID-19 vaccine or a placebo. For the CDR3, the sequence is CASSLADPRVREQFF. Here is the DNA: TGTGCCAGCAGCTTAGCCGACCCCAGGGTGCGGGAGCAGTTCTTC.